One sample yielded the 25 T cell receptor beta chains listed below, sequenced in a study of sequential checkpoint blockade in melanoma. Measured with immunoSEQ multiplex PCR; TCRdb has only the in-frame clones, and not every one. The sample consists of about 40,000 clones, 86% of them appearing once. Noted treatment: randomized to nivolumab then ipilimumab (arm A) or the reverse (arm B). The sequences come from CD8+ T cells sorted from blood (inferred from file names), collected from a patient given nivolumab and ipilimumab in sequence. These receptors were collected from a human donor with melanoma.

This chain joins TRBV27 and TRBJ2-7; 10 nucleotides match TRBD2. Germline-derived CDR1 and CDR2 are MNHEY and SMNVEV (reference sequence). The CDR3 totals 14 residues. J lost 3 bases, V lost 3 bases, and 2 bases had no gene match. CDR3 sequence (DNA): TGTGCCAGCAGTTTGCTAGCGGGAGTCTACGAGCAGTACTTC. This codes for CASSLLAGVYEQYF.

The chain employs TRBV7-6 and TRBJ2-1, with D unresolved. Trimming shortened V by 5 bases and J by 7 bases, and 15 bases separated the two germline ends. Germline CDR1 SGHVS, CDR2 FNYEAQ. The CDR3 consists of 14 residues. CDR3 residues: CASSPELLENEQFF. The CDR3 DNA is TGTGCCAGCAGCCCAGAGCTCCTAGAGAATGAGCAGTTCTTC.

This chain's CDR3 is CASSFGGENQPQHF. The CDR3 nucleotides are TGTGCCAGCAGTTTTGGAGGGGAAAATCAGCCCCAGCATTTT. V and J are TRBV27 and TRBJ1-5, with D tentatively TRBD1 (5 bases). Per the germline V gene, CDR1 is MNHEY and CDR2 is SMNVEV (reference sequence). Trimming took 3 bases from V and 4 from J, leaving 10 bases between them. The CDR3 consists of 14 residues.

The genes are TRBV19 and TRBJ1-5; weak D call: TRBD1 (6 bases). The CDR3 is 15 residues long. CDR1 is LNHDA, CDR2 SQIVND, per germline (reference sequence). The V and J ends lost 2 bases and 3 bases respectively, with 11 bases between them. DNA for the CDR3: TGTGCCAGTAGTATACGGGACACATTCAATCAGCCCCAGCATTTT. The encoded protein is CASSIRDTFNQPQHF.

This chain uses TRBV19 with TRBJ2-3, with TRBD2 identical over 12 bases. The J segment lost 2 bases and the V segment lost 6 bases, leaving 3 bases of the junction unmatched. The CDR3 loop spans 15 amino acids. The germline V gene encodes CDR1 LNHDA and CDR2 SQIVND (reference sequence). This chain's CDR3 is CASSRLAGDTDTQYF. CDR3 DNA: TGTGCCAGTAGCCGACTAGCGGGAGACACAGATACGCAGTATTTT.

The genes are TRBV27 and TRBJ2-3; maybe TRBD1 (5 bases). Germline V CDR1 and CDR2: MNHEY, SMNVEV (reference sequence). This CDR3 spans 14 amino acids. V was pared by 8 bases and J by 5 bases, with 17 bases between. The CDR3 DNA sequence: TGTGCCAGCGGACACAGTGTACCCGGAGATACGCAGTATTTT. Its protein is CASGHSVPGDTQYF.

The V gene is TRBV7-9, the J gene TRBJ2-2; 10 positions agree with TRBD1. The CDR3 has 19 amino acids. Trimming cost V 5 bases and J 6 bases; bases outside gene matches: 18. Germline CDR1 is SEHNR and CDR2 is FQNEAQ (reference sequence). The CDR3 sequence is CASSPSVGSGQGDSGELFF. In nucleotides, the CDR3 is TGTGCCAGCAGCCCTTCGGTGGGTTCAGGACAGGGGGATTCCGGGGAGCTGTTTTTT.

CDR3 sequence: CASSRDRTYEQYV. CDR3 coding DNA: TGTGCCAGCAGTCGGGACAGAACCTACGAGCAGTACGTC. The V and J genes are TRBV11-2 and TRBJ2-7; 7 nucleotides line up with TRBD1. Germline values: CDR1 SGHAT, CDR2 FQNNGV. V shed 6 bases, J shed 2 bases, and the junction held 4 bases outside the gene matches. This CDR3 has 13 amino acids.

The chain is built from TRBV13 and TRBJ2-2; TRBD2 might be the D (6 bases). Trimming pared 4 bases from V and 0 bases from J, leaving 9 bases between. The CDR3 runs 15 residues. Germline CDR1 reads PRHDT; CDR2 reads FYEKMQ (reference sequence). This chain's CDR3 is CASSSPGANTGELFF. DNA of the CDR3: TGTGCCAGCAGCTCCCCGGGGGCGAACACCGGGGAGCTGTTTTTT.

This chain uses TRBV7-9 with TRBJ2-3, with 7 positions matching TRBD1. V was pared by 8 bases and J by 0 bases, with 5 bases of the junction left unmatched. The germline CDR1 and CDR2 sequences are SEHNR and FQNEAQ (reference sequence). The CDR3 consists of 14 residues. DNA of the CDR3: TGTGCCAGCCAGGGGGATTCTAGCACAGATACGCAGTATTTT. This codes for CASQGDSSTDTQYF.

The V gene is TRBV7-9, the J gene TRBJ2-1, with 9 positions matching TRBD2. Trimming took 4 bases from V and 0 from J; bases not matched to a gene: 4. CDR1 is SEHNR, CDR2 FQNEAQ, per germline (reference sequence). The CDR3 length is 16 residues. The CDR3 sequence is CASSSASGDSYNEQFF. In DNA form, the CDR3 reads TGTGCCAGCAGCTCAGCTAGCGGGGACTCCTACAATGAGCAGTTCTTC.

The rearrangement links TRBV5-1 to TRBJ2-7; 12 bases align to TRBD2. Unmatched junction bases numbered 5, after V lost 4 bases and J lost 3 bases. The CDR3 is made up of 15 amino acids. Per the germline V gene, CDR1 is SGHRS and CDR2 is YFSETQ. This CDR3 reads CASSQAGLAGYEQYF. The DNA for the CDR3 is TGCGCCAGCAGCCAAGCGGGACTAGCGGGCTACGAGCAGTACTTC.

The chain employs TRBV11-2 and TRBJ1-5; 8 bases match TRBD1. The trim removed 5 bases at V and 6 bases at J, leaving 6 bases unmatched. The germline V gene encodes CDR1 SGHAT and CDR2 FQNNGV. The CDR3 is 14 residues long. The chain's CDR3 is CASSLTGGVQPQHF. CDR3 in DNA: TGTGCCAGCAGCCTAACAGGGGGAGTTCAGCCCCAGCATTTT. Together with reference TRBV11-2 and TRBJ1-5, the CDR3 gives the full variable domain: EAGVAQSPRYKIIEKRQSVAFWCNPISGHATLYWYQQILGQGPKLLIQFQNNGVVDDSQLPKDRFSAERLKGVDSTLKIQPAKLEDSAVYLCASSLTGGVQPQHFGDGTRLSIL.

The J gene is TRBJ1-2, the V gene TRBV28; a possible D gene is TRBD1 (6 bases). V was shortened by 2 bases and J by 8 bases, with 15 bases between the two germline ends. The CDR3 totals 14 residues. CDR1 and CDR2 (germline): MDHEN, SYDVKM. CDR3 bases: TGTGCCAGCAGTTTACAAAGGGCAGGGGTCGGCTACACCTTC. Translating gives CASSLQRAGVGYTF.

The V gene is TRBV5-6, the J gene TRBJ1-1; D ambiguous. The CDR3 contains 14 residues. The germline V and J ends were trimmed by 2 bases and 0 bases, with 8 bases remaining between them. Germline CDR1 reads SGHDT; CDR2 reads YYEEEE. In DNA, the CDR3 is TGTGCCAGCAGCTTCGACAACATGAACACTGAAGCTTTCTTT. Encoded protein: CASSFDNMNTEAFF.

There are a few counts of this clone. The chain couples TRBV28 to TRBJ2-7; 8 bases line up with TRBD1. After removal of 6 bases from V and 2 bases from J, the junction contained 6 bases not matched to a gene. CDR1 is MDHEN and CDR2 is SYDVKM in the germline V gene. The CDR3 sequence is 14 residues long. The DNA of the CDR3 is TGTGCCAGCAGGGGACAGGAGGTTACCTACGAGCAGTACGTC. This encodes CASRGQEVTYEQYV.

This chain links TRBV10-3 with TRBJ1-2; weak D call: TRBD1 (6 bases). Germline V lookup: CDR1 ENHRY, CDR2 SYGVKD. There are 14 residues in the CDR3. The V end lost 2 bases, the J end lost 3 bases, and 10 bases lay between the germline ends. Written as DNA, the CDR3 is TGTGCCATCAGTGAGGGGGGGGCCCACTATGGCTACACCTTC. As protein: CAISEGGAHYGYTF.

The chain carries TRBV19 and TRBJ2-7, with a possible D match to TRBD1 (6 bases). V was pared by 4 bases and J by 4 bases, with 14 bases between. Germline lookup yields CDR1 LNHDA and CDR2 SQIVND (reference sequence). The CDR3 length is 14 residues. CDR3 in DNA: TGTGCCAGTAGTAGTATGGCGACAGGTTACGAGCAGTACTTC. Translating it yields CASSSMATGYEQYF. The variable domain in full, with the rest retrieved from reference TRBV19 and TRBJ2-7, is DGGITQSPKYLFRKEGQNVTLSCEQNLNHDAMYWYRQDPGQGLRLIYYSQIVNDFQKGDIAEGYSVSREKKESFPLTVTSAQKNPTAFYLCASSSMATGYEQYFGPGTRLTVT.

The rearrangement links TRBV27 to TRBJ1-5; a weak D match, TRBD1 (6 bases). Trimming pared 4 bases from V and 2 bases from J, leaving 6 bases between. Germline assignment: CDR1 MNHEY and CDR2 SMNVEV (reference sequence). The CDR3 runs to 13 residues. The CDR3 sequence is CASSYRGNQPQHF. The CDR3 DNA sequence: TGTGCCAGCAGTTACAGGGGCAATCAGCCCCAGCATTTT.

The chain uses TRBV5-1 and TRBJ2-5, with D hard to call. The J call could be wrong; TRBJ2-7 is a better fit for the DNA end. Germline CDR1 and CDR2: SGHRS and YFSETQ. The CDR3 spans 16 residues. The CDR3 region is CASSPIEASSSYEQYF. CDR3 nucleotide sequence: TGCGCCAGCAGTCCCATCGAAGCGTCAAGCTCCTACGAGCAGTACTTC.

The gene calls are TRBV27 and TRBJ2-1; a weak D match, TRBD1 (6 bases). The CDR3 loop spans 15 amino acids. Trimming shortened V by 0 bases and J by 2 bases, and 8 bases separated the two germline ends. Looked up from germline, CDR1 is MNHEY and CDR2 is SMNVEV (reference sequence). The CDR3 loop reads CASSLSGHPYNEQFF. In DNA form, the CDR3 reads TGTGCCAGCAGTTTATCGGGACACCCCTACAATGAGCAGTTCTTC.

The J gene is TRBJ2-5, the V gene TRBV4-1; TRBD1 aligns across 7 bases. The assigned J gene may be wrong: the sequence end matches TRBJ2-7 better. This CDR3 spans 13 amino acids. Germline V gene lookup returns CDR1 MGHRA and CDR2 YSYEKL. The CDR3 loop reads CASSLGQNYEQYF. The CDR3 DNA sequence: TGCGCCAGCTCCTTGGGACAGAACTACGAGCAGTACTTC.

The chain has TRBV13 and TRBJ2-3; 13 bases align to TRBD2. Germline V gene sequence: CDR1 PRHDT, CDR2 FYEKMQ (reference sequence). Germline trimming cut 1 base from V and 3 bases from J; bases unmatched to any gene: 7. The length of the CDR3 is 18 residues. CDR3 sequence: CASSLAGTSGNWTDTQYF. The CDR3, as DNA: TGTGCCAGCAGCTTAGCCGGGACTAGCGGGAATTGGACAGATACGCAGTATTTT.

J is TRBJ2-1 and V is TRBV9, with D maybe TRBD2 (6 bases). V lost 4 bases to trimming and J lost 7 bases, with 15 bases between them. Germline V gene data show CDR1 as SGDLS and CDR2 as YYNGEE. The CDR3 contains 14 residues. CDR3 sequence: CASSFGGGVNEQFF. CDR3 sequence (DNA): TGTGCCAGCAGCTTCGGGGGTGGGGTGAATGAGCAGTTCTTC.

This clone came up once. This chain links TRBV27 with TRBJ1-6; D is perhaps TRBD1 (6 bases). Trimming stripped 5 bases from V and 9 bases from J, with 20 bases between. The CDR3 covers 16 residues. Germline V gene data show CDR1 as MNHEY and CDR2 as SMNVEV (reference sequence). CDR3 coding DNA: TGTGCCAGCAGTGCGCGTCTACAGGGATTTGGTTCACCCCTCCACTTT. It encodes CASSARLQGFGSPLHF.